The T cell receptor (beta chain) described here comes from a study of CD8 T cells in Susac syndrome. The authors reverse transcribed roughly 0.5 to 1 ug RNA with random hexamers. TCR beta CDR3 was amplified by immunoSEQ covering 54 Vbeta and 13 Jbeta. TCRdb used MiXCR to reprocess the immunoSEQ multiplex PCR reads, holding one entry per CDR3 protein. Here the sample spans about 200,000 distinct CDR3 sequences, 95% being singletons. Sequencing targeted TCR beta in T cells from blood (CD8+ and CD4+). This receptor was taken from a human donor in good health. Material for sequencing was CD4+ T cells from PBMCs.

The CDR3 region has the DNA TGTGCCAGCAGTTTATCCATCGGGGGTATGAACACTGAAGCTTTCTTT. It yields the protein CASSLSIGGMNTEAFF. V gene TRBV27 combines with J gene TRBJ1-1; D possibly corresponds to TRBD1 (5 bases). CDR3 length equals 16 residues. Germline V gene lookup returns CDR1 MNHEY and CDR2 SMNVEV (reference sequence). With 0 bases removed from V and 0 bases from J, the gap between germline ends came to 11 bases.